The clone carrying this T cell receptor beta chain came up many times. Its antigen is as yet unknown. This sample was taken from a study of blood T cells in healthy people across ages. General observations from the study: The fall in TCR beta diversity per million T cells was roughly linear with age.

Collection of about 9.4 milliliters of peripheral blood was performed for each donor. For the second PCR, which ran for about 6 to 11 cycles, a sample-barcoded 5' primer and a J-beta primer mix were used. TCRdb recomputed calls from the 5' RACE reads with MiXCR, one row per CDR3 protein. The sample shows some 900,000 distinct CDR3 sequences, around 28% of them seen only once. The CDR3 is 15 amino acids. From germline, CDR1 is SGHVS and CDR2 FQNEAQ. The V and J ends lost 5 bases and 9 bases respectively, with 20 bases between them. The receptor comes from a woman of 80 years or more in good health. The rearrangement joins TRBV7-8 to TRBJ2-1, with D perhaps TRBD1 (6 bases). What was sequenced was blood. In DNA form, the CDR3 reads TGTGCCAGCAGCCCAAATGGGATGGGGGCTGGTGAGCAGTTCTTC. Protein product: CASSPNGMGAGEQFF.